One and the same sample provided the 27 T cell receptor beta chains below, sequenced in a study of T cells in Graves' hyperthyroidism and ophthalmopathy. TCR beta CDR3 region amplification was performed from RNA transcripts. Researchers ran a first-round RT-PCR on the TCR CDR3 using the HTBI primer set. From the multiplex PCR reads, TCRdb called clonotypes with MiXCR, one entry per CDR3 protein. The sample shows nearly 600,000 distinct CDR3 sequences, about 15% of them seen only once. Sequencing input: blood. Receptor source: a woman between 25 and 40 years old with Graves' hyperthyroidism that later progressed to Graves' ophthalmopathy.

This clonotype was observed a handful of times. This chain links TRBV29-1 with TRBJ2-7, with D unresolved. V lost 7 bases and J lost 5, with 21 bases in between. This CDR3 is 14 amino acids long. Germline V CDR1 and CDR2: SQVTM, ANQGSEA. The CDR3 loop is CSAIDWPLEDEQYF. CDR3 coding DNA: TGCAGCGCGATAGACTGGCCCCTAGAGGACGAGCAGTACTTC.

At least ten counts were recorded for this clonotype. The chain couples TRBV27 to TRBJ2-1; 15 nucleotides agree with TRBD2. The CDR3 contains 17 residues. CDR1 and CDR2 (germline): MNHEY, SMNVEV (reference sequence). Trimming took 6 bases from V and 8 from J; bases not matched to a gene: 11. The CDR3 protein is CASSKPGLAGGMDEQFF. DNA of the CDR3: TGTGCCAGCAGCAAACCGGGACTAGCGGGAGGTATGGATGAGCAGTTCTTC.

This clonotype was recorded many times. The rearrangement uses TRBV5-1 and TRBJ2-1; TRBD1 is a possible D gene (5 bases). This CDR3 region has 10 residues. Per the germline V gene, CDR1 is SGHRS and CDR2 is YFSETQ. Trimming shortened V by 4 bases and J by 15 bases, and 11 bases separated the two germline ends. CDR3 protein: CASSPGNRFF. In nucleotides, the CDR3 is TGCGCCAGCAGCCCAGGGAACCGGTTCTTC.

The V call is TRBV28, the J call TRBJ1-1, with D possibly matching TRBD1 (5 bases). Trimming cost V 3 bases and J 7 bases, with 9 bases left between them. The germline V gene encodes CDR1 MDHEN and CDR2 SYDVKM. This CDR3 has 12 residues. The CDR3 sequence is CASSLGGVEAFF. CDR3 DNA: TGTGCCAGCAGTTTGGGGGGGGTTGAAGCTTTCTTT. Combining the CDR3 with reference TRBV28 and TRBJ1-1 gives the whole variable domain DVKVTQSSRYLVKRTGEKVFLECVQDMDHENMFWYRQDPGLGLRLIYFSYDVKMKEKGDIPEGYSVSREKKERFSLILESASTNQTSMYLCASSLGGVEAFFGQGTRLTVV.

This clonotype was observed at least ten times. This chain connects TRBV7-2 to TRBJ2-3; 7 bases match TRBD2. The V gene end was trimmed by 2 bases and the J gene end by 6 bases; junction bases not matched to a gene: 2. Germline assignment: CDR1 SGHTA and CDR2 FQGNSA. The CDR3 is 13 residues long. As DNA, the CDR3 is TGTGCCAGCAGCTTAAACGGGAGGGATACGCAGTATTTT. It is translated as CASSLNGRDTQYF.

This clonotype occurred many times. The CDR3 here is CASSPRGQGARETQYF. For the CDR3, the DNA is TGTGCCAGCAGCCCCCGCGGACAGGGGGCACGGGAGACCCAGTACTTC. The chain links TRBV9 to TRBJ2-5; 11 positions match TRBD1. With V trimmed by 4 bases and J by 5 bases, 10 bases remained unmatched. The germline V gene encodes CDR1 SGDLS and CDR2 YYNGEE. CDR3 length equals 16 residues.

CDR3 coding DNA: TGCGCCAGCAGCTTCCAGGGCCTTGACGCTGAAGCTTTCTTT. It codes for CASSFQGLDAEAFF. This chain joins TRBV5-1 and TRBJ1-1, with D possibly being TRBD1 (5 bases). Germline V gives CDR1 SGHRS, CDR2 YFSETQ. V gave up 2 bases and J gave up 6 bases, with 14 bases separating them. The CDR3 contains 14 residues.

This clonotype has ten or more counts. The chain combines TRBV24-1 with TRBJ2-1, with 12 bases identical to TRBD1. In germline, CDR1 is KGHDR, CDR2 SFDVKD. With 8 bases clipped from V and 7 bases from J, the junction kept 11 bases outside the gene matches. The CDR3 loop spans 16 amino acids. The CDR3 nucleotides are TGTGCCACCACCGGACCGGGGACAGGGGGCCAAAATGAGCAGTTCTTC. Protein: CATTGPGTGGQNEQFF.

This clonotype was picked up many times. This chain joins TRBV27 and TRBJ2-2; D possibly uses TRBD1 or TRBD2 (5 bases each). CDR1 is MNHEY and CDR2 is SMNVEV in the germline V gene (reference sequence). There are 15 residues in the CDR3. The V end was cut by 6 bases, the J end by 5 bases, with 16 bases between. As DNA, the CDR3 is TGTGCCAGCAGACCCCAGGGAGTAGAAACCGGGGAGCTGTTTTTT. Translated: CASRPQGVETGELFF.

The CDR3 here is CASSAFQRDTLPHEQYF. The CDR3 region has the DNA TGTGCCAGCAGCGCCTTCCAACGGGACACCCTCCCCCACGAGCAGTACTTC. The V and J genes are TRBV5-6 and TRBJ2-7; D might be TRBD1 (6 bases). Germline V gene lookup returns CDR1 SGHDT and CDR2 YYEEEE. V lost 4 bases and J lost 5, with 25 bases in between. This CDR3 spans 17 amino acids.

Of note for this clonotype: This sequence may be a read error, since a much larger clone differs from it by one base. This chain joins TRBV2 and TRBJ1-1, with a possible D match to TRBD1 (6 bases). Trimming removed 2 bases from V and 5 bases from J, with 15 bases in between. The CDR3 sequence is 15 residues long. Germline assignment: CDR1 SNHLY and CDR2 FYNNEI. CDR3 DNA: TGTGCCAGCAGTGAACCCACGCAGGGACAAACTGAAGCTTTCTTT. It codes for CASSEPTQGQTEAFF.

This clonotype was detected many times. The rearrangement links TRBV5-1 to TRBJ1-1, with a weak D call TRBD1 (5 bases). Trimming cost V 8 bases and J 14 bases, with 28 bases left between them. CDR3 length: 14 amino acids. Germline loops: CDR1 SGHRS, CDR2 YFSETQ. As DNA, the CDR3 is TGCGCCAGTACTCCGGGACGAAGGGAGGCCCAGGCCTTCTTT. Protein product: CASTPGRREAQAFF. Together with reference TRBV5-1 and TRBJ1-1, the CDR3 gives the full variable domain: KAGVTQTPRYLIKTRGQQVTLSCSPISGHRSVSWYQQTPGQGLQFLFEYFSETQRNKGNFPGRFSGRQFSNSRSEMNVSTLELGDSALYLCASTPGRREAQAFFGQGTRLTVV.

This clonotype was seen ten or more times. The chain links TRBV27 to TRBJ2-5; 10 positions match TRBD2. CDR1 MNHEY and CDR2 SMNVEV come from the germline V gene (reference sequence). V dropped 3 bases and J dropped 0; count of bases not matched to a gene: 10. CDR3 length equals 18 residues. The CDR3 sequence: CASSLWSGRAGYQETQYF. CDR3 in DNA: TGTGCCAGCAGTTTGTGGAGCGGGAGGGCCGGGTACCAAGAGACCCAGTACTTC.

This clonotype was recorded a few times. The V gene is TRBV28, the J gene TRBJ1-5; 8 bases are shared with TRBD1. J lost 6 bases, V lost 6 bases, and 7 bases had no gene match. The CDR3 sequence is 14 residues long. Germline V CDR1 and CDR2: MDHEN, SYDVKM. This chain's CDR3 is CASRATGDSQPQHF. CDR3 nucleotide sequence: TGTGCCAGCAGGGCGACAGGGGACAGTCAGCCCCAGCATTTT.

With respect to this clonotype: A much more abundant neighbour one base away suggests this may be a read error. The V and J genes are TRBV12-3 or TRBV12-4 and TRBJ1-1; D unclear. V shed 8 bases and J shed 7 bases, with 11 bases lying between them. This CDR3 has 11 amino acids. The CDR3 region has the DNA TGTGCCAGCGGAACTGGGGTTGAAGCTTTCTTT. Translating it yields CASGTGVEAFF.

As concerns this clonotype: Possible read error: a much larger clone is one base away. The chain has TRBV7-9 and TRBJ2-7, with D maybe TRBD2 (6 bases). This CDR3 is built from 15 residues. Germline V CDR1 and CDR2: SEHNR, FQNEAQ (reference sequence). The CDR3 protein is CAGSIAGTQGNEQYF. Written as DNA, the CDR3 is TGTGCCGGCAGCATCGCCGGGACTCAAGGCAACGAGCAGTACTTC.

This clonotype was found many times. V is TRBV10-3 and J is TRBJ2-5; 10 bases align to TRBD2. The trim removed 7 bases at V and 1 base at J, leaving 0 bases unmatched. Germline V CDR1 and CDR2: ENHRY, SYGVKD. This CDR3 comprises 13 residues. The CDR3 nucleotides are TGTGCCATCAAGCGGGAGGGCCAAGAGACCCAGTACTTC. It yields the protein CAIKREGQETQYF.

This clonotype showed up many times. The rearrangement uses TRBV29-1 and TRBJ2-2, with 9 nucleotides matching TRBD1. Germline assignment: CDR1 SQVTM and CDR2 ANQGSEA. The CDR3 length is 15 residues. The J segment lost 1 base and the V segment lost 7 bases, leaving 7 bases of the junction unmatched. The DNA of the CDR3 is TGCAGCGCCGCTCCGGGACAGGGGAACACCGGGGAGCTGTTTTTT. Its protein is CSAAPGQGNTGELFF.

This clonotype was detected many times. The genes are TRBV2 and TRBJ1-4; D is uncertain. Deletions cut 7 bases from V and 4 bases from J, with 10 bases between. CDR1 SNHLY and CDR2 FYNNEI come from the germline V gene. This CDR3 comprises 13 residues. Here the CDR3 DNA reads TGTGCCAGCATGGCGGATCTTAATGAAAAACTGTTTTTT. Its protein is CASMADLNEKLFF.

This clonotype turned up a few times. This chain uses TRBV7-8 with TRBJ2-1; no clear D. The germline gives CDR1 SGHVS, CDR2 FQNEAQ. Trimming left V 5 bases short and J 0 bases short, with 14 bases between. This CDR3 has 16 residues. As DNA, the CDR3 is TGTGCCAGCAGCCGTCCCCGGGTAATCTCCTACAATGAGCAGTTCTTC. The encoded protein is CASSRPRVISYNEQFF.

This chain links TRBV19 with TRBJ2-2; TRBD1 is a possible D gene (5 bases). Germline V CDR1 and CDR2: LNHDA, SQIVND (reference sequence). The germline V and J ends were trimmed by 10 bases and 8 bases, with 8 bases remaining between them. The CDR3 sequence is 10 residues long. The CDR3 protein is CATKGGELFF. CDR3 DNA: TGTGCCACGAAGGGGGGGGAGCTGTTTTTT. The entire variable domain, with the rest obtained from reference TRBV19 and TRBJ2-2, is as follows: DGGITQSPKYLFRKEGQNVTLSCEQNLNHDAMYWYRQDPGQGLRLIYYSQIVNDFQKGDIAEGYSVSREKKESFPLTVTSAQKNPTAFYLCATKGGELFFGEGSRLTVL.

In this sample, this clonotype turned up many times. The chain combines TRBV28 with TRBJ2-1; D unresolved. Germline V CDR1 and CDR2: MDHEN, SYDVKM. V dropped 4 bases and J dropped 2 bases, with 12 bases sitting between them. This CDR3 contains 15 residues. In nucleotides, the CDR3 is TGTGCCAGCAGTTGGCCAGGACCGACCTACAATGAGCAGTTCTTC. Translation gives CASSWPGPTYNEQFF.

This clonotype has a count of ten or more. V is TRBV19 and J is TRBJ2-1; 11 nucleotides match TRBD2. V dropped 6 bases and J dropped 10; count of bases not matched to a gene: 5. The germline gives CDR1 LNHDA, CDR2 SQIVND (reference sequence). This CDR3 spans 13 amino acids. The CDR3 region is CASSTPSGREQFF. The CDR3 DNA is TGTGCCAGTAGCACCCCTAGCGGGAGGGAGCAGTTCTTC.

This clonotype was counted many times. The V call is TRBV20-1, the J call TRBJ2-1; a weak D match, TRBD2 (7 bases). The CDR3 consists of 13 residues. Germline V gene sequence: CDR1 DFQATT, CDR2 SNEGSKA (reference sequence). Trimming took 3 bases from V and 4 from J, leaving 10 bases between them. Here the CDR3 reads CSASRGAYNEQFF. The CDR3 nucleotides read TGCAGTGCTAGCCGGGGGGCATACAATGAGCAGTTCTTC.

The chain uses TRBV10-3 and TRBJ2-7, with TRBD1 matching 10 bases. Germline V CDR1 and CDR2: ENHRY, SYGVKD. CDR3 length: 14 residues. V was pared by 8 bases and J by 5 bases, with 9 bases of the junction left unmatched. CDR3 in DNA: TGTGCCATCGCGTCTGGGACAGGGGCCAACGAGCAGTACTTC. Encoded protein: CAIASGTGANEQYF.

In its sample, this clonotype was seen once. This clone may be a read error of a much larger clone one base away. The V gene is TRBV7-9, the J gene TRBJ1-4, with D possibly matching TRBD1 (6 bases). The CDR3 extends over 15 amino acids. Germline CDR1 and CDR2: SEHNR and FQNEAQ (reference sequence). The CDR3 is CAGSFEGRGNEKLFF. CDR3 nucleotide sequence: TGTGCCGGCAGCTTCGAAGGCAGGGGTAATGAAAAACTGTTTTTT.

Only a few counts were recorded for this clonotype. J is TRBJ2-5 and V is TRBV12-3 or TRBV12-4, with 12 bases lining up with TRBD1. The CDR3 runs 18 residues. V trimming: 3 bases; J trimming: 4 bases; junction bases outside the gene matches: 12. As DNA, the CDR3 is TGTGCCAGCAGTTTGAGCGGGACAGGGGGCCTCGTAGGAGAGACCCAGTACTTC. Its protein product is CASSLSGTGGLVGETQYF.